The clone carrying this T cell receptor (beta chain) showed up just once. Participants, about 18 to 95 years old, spanned approximately 26 US areas. Allocation to cohorts depended on clinical history reported by the participants. Each recovered donor of Cohort 3 presented with two negative PCRs, clearance, or symptom resolution. This sample stems from a study of blood T cell repertoires in COVID-19. Study information: The origin of the acute and convalescent COVID-19 samples was the United States, Italy and Spain.

The table came from immunoSEQ multiplex PCR; TCRdb's copy has only in-frame clones and leaves some out. There are 360,000 or so clones in the sample; around 86% occur only once, and approximately 5.4% lies in the top ten. Germline V gene lookup returns CDR1 MDHEN and CDR2 SYDVKM. Losses at the gene ends were 5 bases for V and 2 bases for J; bases not matched to a gene: 6. The CDR3 is 16 amino acids. The sequencing sample was made of PBMCs or T cells enriched from blood (not recorded which). The receptor's source is a woman between 45 and 60 years old who had recovered from COVID-19. The chain is built from TRBV28 and TRBJ2-6, with 7 bases matching TRBD1. CDR3 amino acids: CASSPHQGAGANVLTF. The DNA of the CDR3 is TGTGCCAGCAGTCCGCATCAGGGGGCTGGGGCCAACGTCCTGACTTTC.